The source of this T cell receptor (beta chain) is a study of CD8 T cells in Susac syndrome. V gave up 7 bases and J gave up 5 bases, with 18 bases separating them. The CDR3 consists of 15 residues. Germline V gene sequence: CDR1 MNHEY, CDR2 SVGAGI. Random hexamers were used to reverse transcribe about 0.45 to 1 ug of RNA. TCRdb re-called the immunoSEQ multiplex PCR reads through MiXCR, storing one row per CDR3 protein. Among approximately 170,000 distinct CDR3 sequences listed, less than 95% were seen once. The receptor's source is a human donor with multiple sclerosis. Sequenced sample: CD4+ T cells from PBMCs. The V and J genes are TRBV6-5 and TRBJ2-4; no reliable D call. The CDR3 DNA reads TGTGCCAGCAACCCTTCTCAAGACGTACAAAACATTCAGTACTTC. Its translation is CASNPSQDVQNIQYF.